This TCR beta chain emerged from a study of blood T cell repertoires in COVID-19. The repertoire was sequenced with immunoSEQ multiplex PCR; TCRdb's copy has only in-frame clones and lacks some. The table shows more than 110,000 clones, with around 90% occurring only once. Deletions cut 6 bases from V and 0 bases from J, with 14 bases between. CDR1 KGHDR and CDR2 SFDVKD come from the germline V gene. This CDR3 spans 16 amino acids. This rearrangement joins TRBV24-1 to TRBJ2-1; maybe TRBD2 (6 bases). Sequencing was done on a sample of peripheral blood. The TCR was taken from a woman aged 80 or over with acute or convalescent COVID-19. The CDR3 loop is CATSPSDGSSYNEQFF. CDR3 nucleotide sequence: TGTGCCACCAGTCCTTCGGACGGGAGCTCCTACAATGAGCAGTTCTTC.